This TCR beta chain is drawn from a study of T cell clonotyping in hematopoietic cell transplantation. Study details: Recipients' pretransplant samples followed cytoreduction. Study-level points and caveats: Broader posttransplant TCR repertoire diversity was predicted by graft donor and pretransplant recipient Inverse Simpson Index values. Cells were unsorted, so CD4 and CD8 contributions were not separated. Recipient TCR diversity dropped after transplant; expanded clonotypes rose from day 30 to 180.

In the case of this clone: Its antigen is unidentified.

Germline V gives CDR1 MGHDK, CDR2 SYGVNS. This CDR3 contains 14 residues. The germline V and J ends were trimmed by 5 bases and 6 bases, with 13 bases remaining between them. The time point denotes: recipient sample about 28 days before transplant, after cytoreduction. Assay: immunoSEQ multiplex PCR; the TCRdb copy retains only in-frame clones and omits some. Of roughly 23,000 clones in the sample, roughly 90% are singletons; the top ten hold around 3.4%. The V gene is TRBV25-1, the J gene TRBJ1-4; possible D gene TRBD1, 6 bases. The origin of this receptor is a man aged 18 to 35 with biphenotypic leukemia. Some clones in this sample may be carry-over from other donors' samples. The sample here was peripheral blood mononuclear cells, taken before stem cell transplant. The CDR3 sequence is CASSPGEIDEKLFF. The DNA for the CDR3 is TGTGCCAGCAGTCCAGGGGAGATAGATGAAAAACTGTTTTTT.